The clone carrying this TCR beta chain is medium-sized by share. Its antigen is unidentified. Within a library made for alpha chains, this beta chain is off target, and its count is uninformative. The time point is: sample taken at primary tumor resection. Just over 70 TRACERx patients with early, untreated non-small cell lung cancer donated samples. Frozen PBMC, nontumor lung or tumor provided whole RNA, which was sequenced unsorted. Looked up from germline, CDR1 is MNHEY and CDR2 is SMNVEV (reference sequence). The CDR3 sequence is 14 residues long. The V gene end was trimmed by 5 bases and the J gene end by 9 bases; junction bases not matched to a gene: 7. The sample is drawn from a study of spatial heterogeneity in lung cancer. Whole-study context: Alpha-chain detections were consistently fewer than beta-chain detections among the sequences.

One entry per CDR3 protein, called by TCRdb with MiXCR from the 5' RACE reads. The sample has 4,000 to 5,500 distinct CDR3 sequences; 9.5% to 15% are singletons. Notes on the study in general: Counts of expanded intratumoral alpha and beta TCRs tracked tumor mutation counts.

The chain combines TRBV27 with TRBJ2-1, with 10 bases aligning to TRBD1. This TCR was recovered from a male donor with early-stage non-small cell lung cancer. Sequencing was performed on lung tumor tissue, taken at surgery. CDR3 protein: CASSADRGLGEQFF. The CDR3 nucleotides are TGTGCCAGCAGTGCCGACAGGGGGCTCGGTGAGCAGTTCTTC.